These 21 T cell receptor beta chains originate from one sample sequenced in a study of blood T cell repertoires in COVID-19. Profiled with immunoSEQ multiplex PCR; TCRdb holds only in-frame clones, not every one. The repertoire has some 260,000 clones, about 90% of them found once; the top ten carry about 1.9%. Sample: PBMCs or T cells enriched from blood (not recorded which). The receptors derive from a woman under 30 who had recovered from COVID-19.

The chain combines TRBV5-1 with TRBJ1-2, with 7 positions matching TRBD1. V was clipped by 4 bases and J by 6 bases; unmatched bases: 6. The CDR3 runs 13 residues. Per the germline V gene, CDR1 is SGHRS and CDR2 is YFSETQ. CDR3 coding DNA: TGCGCCAGCAGCCCCGACAGGGATAATGGCTACACCTTC. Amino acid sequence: CASSPDRDNGYTF.

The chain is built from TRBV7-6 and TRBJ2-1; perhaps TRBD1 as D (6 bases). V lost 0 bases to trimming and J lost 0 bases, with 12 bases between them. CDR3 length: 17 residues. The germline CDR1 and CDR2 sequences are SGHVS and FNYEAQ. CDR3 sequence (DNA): TGTGCCAGCAGCTTAGCAAAAACAGGGACCTCCTACAATGAGCAGTTCTTC. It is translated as CASSLAKTGTSYNEQFF.

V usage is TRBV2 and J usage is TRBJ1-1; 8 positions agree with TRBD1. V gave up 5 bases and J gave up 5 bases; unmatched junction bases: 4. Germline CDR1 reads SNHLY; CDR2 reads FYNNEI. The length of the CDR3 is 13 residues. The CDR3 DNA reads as TGTGCCAGCAGTACCACAGGGGGAACTGAAGCTTTCTTT. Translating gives CASSTTGGTEAFF.

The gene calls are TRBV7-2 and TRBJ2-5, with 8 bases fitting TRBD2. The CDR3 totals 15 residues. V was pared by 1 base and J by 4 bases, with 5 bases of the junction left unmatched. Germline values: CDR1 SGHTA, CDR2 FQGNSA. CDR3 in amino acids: CASSLVRGGPETQYF. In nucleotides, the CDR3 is TGTGCCAGCAGCTTAGTTCGGGGGGGCCCAGAGACCCAGTACTTC.

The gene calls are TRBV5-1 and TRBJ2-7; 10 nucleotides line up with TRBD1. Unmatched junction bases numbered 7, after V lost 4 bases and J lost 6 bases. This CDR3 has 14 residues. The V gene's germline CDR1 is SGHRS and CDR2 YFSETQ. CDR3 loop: CASSPDRGLLEQYF. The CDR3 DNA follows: TGCGCCAGCAGCCCGGACAGGGGGTTGCTCGAGCAGTACTTC.

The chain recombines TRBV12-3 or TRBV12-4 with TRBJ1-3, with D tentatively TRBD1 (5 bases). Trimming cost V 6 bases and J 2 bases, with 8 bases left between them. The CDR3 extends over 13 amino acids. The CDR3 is CASRQAPGNTIYF. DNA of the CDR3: TGTGCCAGCAGACAGGCGCCTGGAAACACCATATATTTT.

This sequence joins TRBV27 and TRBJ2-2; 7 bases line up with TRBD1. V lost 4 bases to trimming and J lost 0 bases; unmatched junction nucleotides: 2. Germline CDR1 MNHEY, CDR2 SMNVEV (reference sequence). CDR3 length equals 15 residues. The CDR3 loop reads CASSWTGTNTGELFF. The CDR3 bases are TGTGCCAGCAGTTGGACAGGAACGAACACCGGGGAGCTGTTTTTT.

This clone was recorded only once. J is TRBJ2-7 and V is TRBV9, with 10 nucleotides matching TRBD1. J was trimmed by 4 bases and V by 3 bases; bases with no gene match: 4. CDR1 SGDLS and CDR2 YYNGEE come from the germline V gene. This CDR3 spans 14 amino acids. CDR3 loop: CASSAPGQGYEQYF. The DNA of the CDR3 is TGTGCCAGCAGCGCACCGGGACAGGGGTACGAGCAGTACTTC.

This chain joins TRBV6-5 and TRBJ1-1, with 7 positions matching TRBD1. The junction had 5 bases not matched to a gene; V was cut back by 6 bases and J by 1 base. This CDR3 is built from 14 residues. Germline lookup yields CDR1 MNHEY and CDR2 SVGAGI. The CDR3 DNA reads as TGTGCCAGCAGGAAGACAGGGCCGAACACTGAAGCTTTCTTT. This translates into CASRKTGPNTEAFF.

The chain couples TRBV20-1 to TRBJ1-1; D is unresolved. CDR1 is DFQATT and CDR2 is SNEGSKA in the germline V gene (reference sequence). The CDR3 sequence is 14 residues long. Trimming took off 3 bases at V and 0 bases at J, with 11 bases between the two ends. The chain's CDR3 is CSASSGSMNTEAFF. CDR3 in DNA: TGCAGTGCTAGTTCCGGGTCTATGAACACTGAAGCTTTCTTT.

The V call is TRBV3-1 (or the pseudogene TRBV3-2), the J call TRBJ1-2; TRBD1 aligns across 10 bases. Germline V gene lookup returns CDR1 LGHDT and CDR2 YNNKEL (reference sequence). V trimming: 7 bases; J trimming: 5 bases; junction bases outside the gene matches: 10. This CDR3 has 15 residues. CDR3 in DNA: TGTGCCAGCAACGCCCCGGGACAGGGGTGGTATGGCTACACCTTC. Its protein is CASNAPGQGWYGYTF.

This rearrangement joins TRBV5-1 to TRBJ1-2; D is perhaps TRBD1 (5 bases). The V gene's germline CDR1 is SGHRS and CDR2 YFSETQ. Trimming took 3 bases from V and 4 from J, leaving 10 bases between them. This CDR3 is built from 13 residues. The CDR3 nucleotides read TGCGCCAGCAGCTCGGGACTTTTCTATGGCTACACCTTC. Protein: CASSSGLFYGYTF.

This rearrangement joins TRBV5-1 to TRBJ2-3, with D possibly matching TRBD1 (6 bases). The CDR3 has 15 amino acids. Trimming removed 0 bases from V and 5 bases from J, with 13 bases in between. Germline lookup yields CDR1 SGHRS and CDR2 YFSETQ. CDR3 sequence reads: CASSLGGGSEDTQYF. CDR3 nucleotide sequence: TGCGCCAGCAGCTTGGGAGGGGGTTCCGAAGATACGCAGTATTTT.

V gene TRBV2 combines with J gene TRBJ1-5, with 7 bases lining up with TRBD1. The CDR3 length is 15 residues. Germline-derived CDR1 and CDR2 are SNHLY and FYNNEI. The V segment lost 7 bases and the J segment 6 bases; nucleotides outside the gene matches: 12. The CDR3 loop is CASTGEGRGRQPQHF. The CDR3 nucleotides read TGTGCCAGCACCGGAGAGGGAAGGGGGCGTCAGCCCCAGCATTTT.

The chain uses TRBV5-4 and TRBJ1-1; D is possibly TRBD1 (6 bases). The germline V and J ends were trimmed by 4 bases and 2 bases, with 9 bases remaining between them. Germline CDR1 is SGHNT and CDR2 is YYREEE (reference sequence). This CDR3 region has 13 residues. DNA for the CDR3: TGTGCCAGCAGCCCAGGGGATAACACTGAAGCTTTCTTT. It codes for CASSPGDNTEAFF.

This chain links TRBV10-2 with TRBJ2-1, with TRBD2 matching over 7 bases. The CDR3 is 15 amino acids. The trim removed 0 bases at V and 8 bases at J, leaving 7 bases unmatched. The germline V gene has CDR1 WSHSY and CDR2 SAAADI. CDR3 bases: TGCGCCAGCAGTGAGTCGGGGGGGAGTGGCTATGAGCAGTTCTTC. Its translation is CASSESGGSGYEQFF.

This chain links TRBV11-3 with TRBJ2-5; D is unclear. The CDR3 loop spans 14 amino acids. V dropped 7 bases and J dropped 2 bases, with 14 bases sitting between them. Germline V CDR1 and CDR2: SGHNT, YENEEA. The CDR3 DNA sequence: TGTGCCAGCACATCTTCCGCCGGTCAAGAGACCCAGTACTTC. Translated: CASTSSAGQETQYF.

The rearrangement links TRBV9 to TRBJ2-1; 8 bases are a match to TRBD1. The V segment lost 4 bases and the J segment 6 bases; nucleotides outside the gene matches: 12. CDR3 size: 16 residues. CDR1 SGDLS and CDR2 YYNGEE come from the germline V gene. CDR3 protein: CASSQYGQGESNEQFF. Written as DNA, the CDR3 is TGTGCCAGCAGCCAATACGGACAGGGAGAATCCAATGAGCAGTTCTTC.

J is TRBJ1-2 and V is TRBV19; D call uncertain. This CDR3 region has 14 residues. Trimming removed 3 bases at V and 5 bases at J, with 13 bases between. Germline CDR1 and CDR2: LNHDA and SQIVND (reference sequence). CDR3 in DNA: TGTGCCAGTAGTATCCCCCGGGCGGGTTATGGCTACACCTTC. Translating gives CASSIPRAGYGYTF. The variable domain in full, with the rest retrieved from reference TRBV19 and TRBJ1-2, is DGGITQSPKYLFRKEGQNVTLSCEQNLNHDAMYWYRQDPGQGLRLIYYSQIVNDFQKGDIAEGYSVSREKKESFPLTVTSAQKNPTAFYLCASSIPRAGYGYTFGSGTRLTVV.

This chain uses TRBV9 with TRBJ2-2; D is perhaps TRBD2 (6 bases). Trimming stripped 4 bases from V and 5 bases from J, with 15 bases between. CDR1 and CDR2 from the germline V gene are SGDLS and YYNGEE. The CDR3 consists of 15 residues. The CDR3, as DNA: TGTGCCAGCAGCCTCTGGGGGGTTGGTACCGGGGAGCTGTTTTTT. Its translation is CASSLWGVGTGELFF. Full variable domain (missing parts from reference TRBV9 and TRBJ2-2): DSGVTQTPKHLITATGQRVTLRCSPRSGDLSVYWYQQSLDQGLQFLIQYYNGEERAKGNILERFSAQQFPDLHSELNLSSLELGDSALYFCASSLWGVGTGELFFGEGSRLTVL.

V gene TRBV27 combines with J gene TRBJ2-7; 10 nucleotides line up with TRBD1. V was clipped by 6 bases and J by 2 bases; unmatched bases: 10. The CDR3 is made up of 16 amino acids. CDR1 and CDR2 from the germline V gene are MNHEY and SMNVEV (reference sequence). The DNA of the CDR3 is TGTGCCAGCAGACATAGCCGGGACAGGGGTACCTACGAGCAGTACTTC. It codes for CASRHSRDRGTYEQYF.